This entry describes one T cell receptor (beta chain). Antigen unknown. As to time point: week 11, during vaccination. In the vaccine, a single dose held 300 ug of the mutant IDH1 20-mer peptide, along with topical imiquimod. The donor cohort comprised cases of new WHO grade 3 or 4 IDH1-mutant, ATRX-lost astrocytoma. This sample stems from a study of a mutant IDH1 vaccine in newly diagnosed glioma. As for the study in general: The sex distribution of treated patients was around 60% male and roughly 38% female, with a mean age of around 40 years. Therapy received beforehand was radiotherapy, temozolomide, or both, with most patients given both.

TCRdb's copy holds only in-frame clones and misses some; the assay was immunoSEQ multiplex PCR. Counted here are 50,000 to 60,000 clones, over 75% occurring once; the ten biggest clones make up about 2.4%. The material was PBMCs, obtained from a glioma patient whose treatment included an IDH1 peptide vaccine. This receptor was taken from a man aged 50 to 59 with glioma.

CDR3 amino acids: CAWSAKGSSTDTQYF. DNA of the CDR3: TGTGCCTGGAGTGCAAAGGGATCTAGCACAGATACGCAGTATTTT. The chain recombines TRBV30 with TRBJ2-3; D uncertain. This CDR3 has 15 residues. Trimming shortened V by 1 base and J by 0 bases, and 11 bases separated the two germline ends. Germline V gives CDR1 GTSNPN, CDR2 SVGIG (reference sequence).